The T cell receptor beta chain under discussion was sequenced for a study of T cells after posttransplantation cyclophosphamide. TCRdb's table, derived via immunoSEQ multiplex PCR, lists solely in-frame clones and lacks some. This table holds 9,000 to 10,000 clones, roughly 80% found once. Study-level points and caveats: TRB clonality was highly associated with recipient CMV seropositivity and reactivation. Later blood repertoires were often dominated by clones from the donor CD8+ memory compartment. TRB overlap between skin or GI tissue T cells and blood was limited.

Points on this clone: Antigen specificity is unknown.

Cyclophosphamide on days +3 and +4 followed busulfan-fludarabine conditioning and a marrow graft. Germline trimming cut 4 bases from V and 5 bases from J; bases unmatched to any gene: 4. Germline-derived CDR1 and CDR2 are MNHNY and SVGAGI (reference sequence). The CDR3 is made up of 14 amino acids. The sample was PBMCs, taken 1,900 to 2,000 days after a stem cell transplant with posttransplant cyclophosphamide. The sequence came from a female patient between 40 and 50 years old who received an allogeneic stem cell transplant from a related donor, was CMV-positive, and had no GVHD. The graft donor may have contributed some T cells. The chain carries TRBV6-6 and TRBJ2-3; 9 positions agree with TRBD2. For the CDR3, the DNA is TGTGCCAGCAGTTTACCTAGCGGGGAAGATACGCAGTATTTT. Translated: CASSLPSGEDTQYF.